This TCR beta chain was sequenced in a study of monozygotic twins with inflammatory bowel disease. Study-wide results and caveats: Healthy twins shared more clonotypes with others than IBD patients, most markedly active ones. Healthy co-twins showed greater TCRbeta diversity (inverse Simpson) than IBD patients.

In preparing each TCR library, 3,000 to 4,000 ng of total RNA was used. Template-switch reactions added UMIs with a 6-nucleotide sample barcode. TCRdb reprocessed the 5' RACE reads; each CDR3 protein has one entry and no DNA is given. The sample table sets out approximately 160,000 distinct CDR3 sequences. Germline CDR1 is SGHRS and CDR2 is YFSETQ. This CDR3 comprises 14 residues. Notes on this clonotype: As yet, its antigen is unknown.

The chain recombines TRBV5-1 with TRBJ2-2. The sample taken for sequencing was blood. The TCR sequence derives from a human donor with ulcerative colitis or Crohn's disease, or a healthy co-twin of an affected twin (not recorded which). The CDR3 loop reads CASSPVSEAGELFF.